A single sample is the source of the 22 T cell receptor beta chains below, sequenced in a study of T cells in tuberculosis. Clones were read by immunoSEQ multiplex PCR, and TCRdb kept only the in-frame ones, dropping some. Among tens of thousands of clones listed, 75% to 90% were seen once. Sequenced input: PBMCs. These receptors were collected from a donor aged 5 to 30 with latent tuberculosis or without tuberculosis infection.

The chain carries TRBV5-1 and TRBJ1-1; maybe TRBD1 (6 bases). Trimming pared 4 bases from V and 3 bases from J, leaving 16 bases between. This CDR3 is 15 amino acids long. Germline values: CDR1 SGHRS, CDR2 YFSETQ. The CDR3: CASSPFSDSHTEAFF. CDR3 nucleotide sequence: TGCGCCAGCAGCCCTTTTTCGGACAGCCACACTGAAGCTTTCTTT.

The gene calls are TRBV4-3 and TRBJ2-7; TRBD2 is a possible D gene (7 bases). V was trimmed by 9 bases and J by 6 bases, leaving 24 bases between them. Germline V gene lookup returns CDR1 LGHNA and CDR2 YSLEER. The CDR3 loop spans 15 amino acids. Written as DNA, the CDR3 is TGCGCCAGGCCTATCCGGAGGGGGGAGGGCTCCGAGCAGTACTTC. Amino acids: CARPIRRGEGSEQYF.

The genes are TRBV29-1 and TRBJ2-7, with D hard to call. The CDR3 contains 14 residues. V was pared by 2 bases and J by 0 bases, with 11 bases between. Germline CDR1 SQVTM, CDR2 ANQGSEA. CDR3 bases: TGCAGCGTTGAATTCCCGGAGAACTCCTACGAGCAGTACTTC. It specifies CSVEFPENSYEQYF.

V usage is TRBV6-1 and J usage is TRBJ2-1; 7 bases line up with TRBD1. The CDR3 runs to 15 residues. Unmatched junction bases numbered 3, after V lost 3 bases and J lost 1 base. From germline, CDR1 is MNHNS and CDR2 SASEGT. The CDR3 spells CASSDQTGSYNEQFF. The CDR3 nucleotides read TGTGCCAGCAGTGATCAGACAGGGTCCTACAATGAGCAGTTCTTC.

The rearrangement links TRBV6-1 to TRBJ1-2, with D perhaps matching TRBD1 (6 bases). Looked up from germline, CDR1 is MNHNS and CDR2 is SASEGT. The V and J ends lost 5 bases and 4 bases respectively, with 17 bases between them. The CDR3 consists of 15 residues. The CDR3 here is CASSTDSLQVYGYTF. The CDR3 DNA sequence: TGTGCCAGCAGTACGGACAGCCTCCAGGTCTATGGCTACACCTTC.

The gene calls are TRBV4-1 and TRBJ1-4; D remains unclear. The CDR3 runs 15 residues. With 4 bases removed from V and 0 bases from J, the gap between germline ends came to 9 bases. Looked up from germline, CDR1 is MGHRA and CDR2 is YSYEKL. CDR3 amino acids: CASSPQTTTNEKLFF. CDR3 sequence (DNA): TGCGCCAGCAGCCCCCAGACAACAACTAATGAAAAACTGTTTTTT.

The V gene is TRBV29-1, the J gene TRBJ2-7; D not resolved. V was clipped by 4 bases and J by 3 bases, with 10 bases between them. From germline, CDR1 is SQVTM and CDR2 ANQGSEA. CDR3 length: 12 amino acids. CDR3 amino acids: CSVGLQNYEQYF. CDR3 nucleotides: TGCAGCGTTGGCCTCCAGAACTACGAGCAGTACTTC.

V and J are TRBV6-6 and TRBJ1-1; no clear D. The ends were cut back, 6 bases at V and 6 bases at J, with 11 bases in the middle. Looked up from germline, CDR1 is MNHNY and CDR2 is SVGAGI (reference sequence). This CDR3 has 12 residues. Written as DNA, the CDR3 is TGTGCCAGCAGCCTCTTTGAGGCTGAAGCTTTCTTT. This gives the protein CASSLFEAEAFF.

The CDR3 protein is CASSYGTGSNEQFF. CDR3 DNA sequence: TGCGCCAGCAGCTATGGGACAGGGTCCAATGAGCAGTTCTTC. The rearrangement links TRBV5-1 to TRBJ2-1; 9 nucleotides align to TRBD1. Germline CDR1 SGHRS, CDR2 YFSETQ. The J segment lost 6 bases and the V segment lost 3 bases, leaving 4 bases of the junction unmatched. CDR3 length: 14 residues.

This clone was detected only once. The V call is TRBV2, the J call TRBJ2-2; TRBD2 is a possible D gene (5 bases). This CDR3 has 13 amino acids. Germline CDR1 SNHLY, CDR2 FYNNEI. The V and J ends lost 4 bases and 7 bases respectively, with 10 bases between them. CDR3 nucleotides: TGTGCCAGCAGTGCGAATCGGGGCGGGGAGCTGTTTTTT. Protein sequence: CASSANRGGELFF.

The chain carries TRBV6-1 and TRBJ2-1; D possibly corresponds to TRBD1 (6 bases). This CDR3 is built from 18 residues. Between the trimmed V and J ends, which lost 4 bases and 5 bases, there was a span of 24 bases. CDR1 is MNHNS, CDR2 SASEGT, per germline. CDR3 sequence (DNA): TGTGCCAGCAGTGGCTTGGGTAGGGGGACCCTATCCAACAATGAGCAGTTCTTC. Protein product: CASSGLGRGTLSNNEQFF.

This chain connects TRBV27 to TRBJ1-2, with D perhaps TRBD1 (6 bases). Germline V gene data show CDR1 as MNHEY and CDR2 as SMNVEV (reference sequence). V lost 6 bases to trimming and J lost 2 bases, with 7 bases between them. This CDR3 has 12 residues. CDR3 DNA sequence: TGTGCCAGCAGGGACAGAAACTATGGCTACACCTTC. This codes for CASRDRNYGYTF.

The CDR3 spells CASRTSGAEQYF. The CDR3 nucleotides read TGTGCCAGCAGGACGAGCGGGGCAGAGCAGTACTTC. V gene TRBV28 combines with J gene TRBJ2-7; 7 bases match TRBD2. The CDR3 is 12 amino acids. The V segment lost 6 bases and the J segment 7 bases; nucleotides outside the gene matches: 6. Germline V gene data show CDR1 as MDHEN and CDR2 as SYDVKM. Full variable domain (missing parts from reference TRBV28 and TRBJ2-7): DVKVTQSSRYLVKRTGEKVFLECVQDMDHENMFWYRQDPGLGLRLIYFSYDVKMKEKGDIPEGYSVSREKKERFSLILESASTNQTSMYLCASRTSGAEQYFGPGTRLTVT.

The chain links TRBV6-5 to TRBJ2-1, with 9 bases fitting TRBD1. J was trimmed by 5 bases and V by 5 bases; bases with no gene match: 4. The CDR3 extends over 14 amino acids. Per germline, CDR1 MNHEY and CDR2 SVGAGI. Here the CDR3 DNA reads TGTGCCAGCAGTAAGACAGGGGGTAACAATGAGCAGTTCTTC. It specifies CASSKTGGNNEQFF.

This clone was detected once. This chain joins TRBV29-1 and TRBJ1-2; D ambiguous. Trimming took 4 bases from V and 5 from J, leaving 14 bases between them. The germline V gene encodes CDR1 SQVTM and CDR2 ANQGSEA. The CDR3 loop spans 13 amino acids. The CDR3 protein is CSVVAEDGYGYTF. CDR3 bases: TGCAGCGTTGTGGCAGAGGATGGATATGGCTACACCTTC.

CDR3: CASSHGDMNYGYTF. The CDR3 bases are TGTGCCAGCAGCCATGGGGACATGAACTATGGCTACACCTTC. The J gene is TRBJ1-2, the V gene TRBV4-2; possibly TRBD1 for D (6 bases). CDR1 is LGHNA and CDR2 is YNFKEQ in the germline V gene. The V end lost 3 bases, the J end lost 2 bases, and 10 bases lay between the germline ends. The CDR3 covers 14 residues.

The rearrangement uses TRBV10-3 and TRBJ2-5; 9 bases align to TRBD1. The CDR3 extends over 14 amino acids. Germline values: CDR1 ENHRY, CDR2 SYGVKD. V dropped 10 bases and J dropped 2; count of bases not matched to a gene: 8. The CDR3 coding sequence is TGTGCCACTGAGCCGGGACAGGGACAAGAGACCCAGTACTTC. Its protein is CATEPGQGQETQYF.

The chain couples TRBV11-1 to TRBJ2-4, with D perhaps TRBD2 (7 bases). Germline V gives CDR1 SGHAT, CDR2 FQDESV (reference sequence). V lost 3 bases and J 2 bases, leaving 17 bases between the germline ends. The CDR3 length is 17 residues. The CDR3 nucleotides are TGTGCCAGCAGCTTGGCACTATCGGGGGGCTCCAAAAACATTCAGTACTTC. Residues: CASSLALSGGSKNIQYF.

This clone has just a few counts. The chain joins TRBV19 to TRBJ1-1; 9 positions agree with TRBD1. CDR1 LNHDA and CDR2 SQIVND come from the germline V gene (reference sequence). Trimming took 4 bases from V and 3 from J; bases not matched to a gene: 0. This CDR3 has 13 amino acids. CDR3 in DNA: TGTGCCAGTAGTAACAGGGGGCACACTGAAGCTTTCTTT. It translates to CASSNRGHTEAFF.

The genes are TRBV19 and TRBJ2-3; weak D call: TRBD2 (5 bases). Looked up from germline, CDR1 is LNHDA and CDR2 is SQIVND (reference sequence). The CDR3 consists of 16 residues. V lost 0 bases, J lost 1 base, and 11 bases lay in between. CDR3 residues: CASSIEARRGTDTQYF. In nucleotides, the CDR3 is TGTGCCAGTAGTATAGAGGCCCGGCGGGGCACAGATACGCAGTATTTT. Complete variable domain (other parts from reference TRBV19 and TRBJ2-3): DGGITQSPKYLFRKEGQNVTLSCEQNLNHDAMYWYRQDPGQGLRLIYYSQIVNDFQKGDIAEGYSVSREKKESFPLTVTSAQKNPTAFYLCASSIEARRGTDTQYFGPGTRLTVL.

This chain joins TRBV15 and TRBJ2-5; a possible D gene is TRBD2 (5 bases). Germline V lookup: CDR1 LNHNV, CDR2 YYDKDF (reference sequence). Trimming cost V 1 base and J 5 bases, with 8 bases left between them. The CDR3 sequence is 13 residues long. CDR3 amino acids: CATSRGRGETQYF. The CDR3 bases are TGTGCCACCAGCAGAGGCCGAGGGGAGACCCAGTACTTC. Filled out from reference TRBV15 and TRBJ2-5, the complete variable domain reads DAMVIQNPRYQVTQFGKPVTLSCSQTLNHNVMYWYQQKSSQAPKLLFHYYDKDFNNEADTPDNFQSRRPNTSFCFLDIRSPGLGDTAMYLCATSRGRGETQYFGPGTRLLVL.

This clone was picked up a small number of times. J is TRBJ1-3 and V is TRBV19; 7 bases are a match to TRBD1. The V gene's germline CDR1 is LNHDA and CDR2 SQIVND (reference sequence). The CDR3 covers 15 residues. After removal of 6 bases from V and 3 bases from J, the junction contained 8 bases not matched to a gene. CDR3 loop: CASSDREGSGNTIYF. The DNA of the CDR3 is TGTGCCAGTAGCGACAGGGAAGGGAGTGGAAACACCATATATTTT.